This T cell receptor beta chain comes out of a study of regulatory dendritic cells for organ transplantation. Study findings and constraints: Naive T cells showed high diversity, memory cells less, memory CD8+ least. Considerable individual heterogeneity was seen in alloreactive memory CD8+ T cells. Mature dendritic cells appeared to drive more memory CD8+ clonal expansion than regulatory ones.

Using immunoSEQ multiplex PCR, the repertoire was profiled, and TCRdb retains in-frame clones only, with some absent. The profile shows 12,000 or so clones, 74% of them singletons. Trimming took off 1 base at V and 8 bases at J, with 11 bases between the two ends. This CDR3 spans 13 amino acids. Germline CDR1 and CDR2: KGHSH and LQKENI. On this clone itself: Antigen specificity is unknown.

CFSE-labeled sorted T cells met regulatory or mature dendritic cells for four to five days. FACS sorted CD4+ or CD8+ T cells into CD45RA+ naive and CD45RO+ memory. The rearrangement uses TRBV18 and TRBJ1-2; possibly TRBD1 for D (5 bases). The sample comprised naive CD4+ T cells from blood cultured with regulatory dendritic cells. The subset here: CD45RA+ naive T cells. The receptor was isolated from a human donor in good health. CDR3 in DNA: TGTGCCAGCTCACCACAGGGGTCGGAAGGCTACACCTTC. Translated: CASSPQGSEGYTF.